The 31 T cell receptor beta chains in this list originate from one sample, sequenced in a study of blood T cell repertoires in COVID-19. The method was immunoSEQ multiplex PCR; TCRdb's version includes in-frame clones alone and lacks a portion of them. The sample consists of approximately 200,000 clones, about 87% of them appearing once. The sample consisted of peripheral blood. The receptors stem from a man in his fifties or sixties who had recovered from COVID-19.

The chain links TRBV28 to TRBJ2-2, with TRBD1 matching over 9 bases. This CDR3 comprises 14 residues. Trimming at V came to 8 bases and at J to 7 bases, leaving 8 bases not matched to a gene. The germline V gene encodes CDR1 MDHEN and CDR2 SYDVKM. In DNA, the CDR3 is TGTGCCAGCTATCGACAGGGGGAGGGCGGGGAGCTGTTTTTT. Protein sequence: CASYRQGEGGELFF.

The rearrangement links TRBV9 to TRBJ1-2; D gene unclear. The CDR3 consists of 14 residues. Germline CDR1 SGDLS, CDR2 YYNGEE. Trimming pared 1 base from V and 8 bases from J, leaving 15 bases between. The CDR3 DNA is TGTGCCAGCAGCGTATATGGGTCCTCGGGGGGCTACACCTTC. This gives the protein CASSVYGSSGGYTF.

V and J are TRBV4-2 and TRBJ2-7, with D perhaps matching TRBD2 (5 bases). The CDR3 covers 13 residues. CDR1 LGHNA and CDR2 YNFKEQ come from the germline V gene. V shed 2 bases and J shed 5 bases, with 10 bases lying between them. The CDR3 DNA sequence: TGTGCCAGCAGCCAAAATTGGGGAGACGAGCAGTACTTC. Residues: CASSQNWGDEQYF.

J is TRBJ2-1 and V is TRBV2, with D tentatively TRBD2 (5 bases). This CDR3 has 15 residues. V gave up 3 bases and J gave up 9 bases, with 18 bases separating them. Germline V gene lookup returns CDR1 SNHLY and CDR2 FYNNEI. The CDR3 region is CASSDPGPLAGEQFF. The CDR3 DNA follows: TGTGCCAGCAGTGACCCAGGCCCTTTGGCGGGTGAGCAGTTCTTC. Drawing the rest from reference TRBV2 and TRBJ2-1, the complete variable domain is EPEVTQTPSHQVTQMGQEVILRCVPISNHLYFYWYRQILGQKVEFLVSFYNNEISEKSEIFDDQFSVERPDGSNFTLKIRSTKLEDSAMYFCASSDPGPLAGEQFFGPGTRLTVL.

V is TRBV7-2 and J is TRBJ2-3; D uncertain. The CDR3 consists of 13 residues. The ends were cut back, 6 bases at V and 6 bases at J, with 13 bases in the middle. CDR1 and CDR2 from the germline V gene are SGHTA and FQGNSA. CDR3 nucleotide sequence: TGTGCCAGCAGGACGAGCTGGGCCGATACGCAGTATTTT. It encodes CASRTSWADTQYF.

The J gene is TRBJ1-5, the V gene TRBV7-2; the D gene is possibly TRBD1 (6 bases). This CDR3 contains 20 residues. Germline CDR1 and CDR2: SGHTA and FQGNSA. V shed 0 bases and J shed 1 base, with 22 bases lying between them. CDR3 region: CASSLARSTGPSGSNQPQHF. CDR3 coding DNA: TGTGCCAGCAGCTTAGCCCGTTCGACAGGCCCCTCGGGGAGCAATCAGCCCCAGCATTTT.

The chain combines TRBV5-1 with TRBJ2-5; D may be TRBD2 (6 bases). V lost 4 bases, J lost 2 bases, and 18 bases lay in between. The CDR3 has 16 residues. Per the germline V gene, CDR1 is SGHRS and CDR2 is YFSETQ. This CDR3 reads CASSLRGMGGQETQYF. The CDR3 DNA reads as TGCGCCAGCAGCCTGAGGGGTATGGGGGGACAAGAGACCCAGTACTTC.

The sample holds a few counts of this clone. The chain couples TRBV5-1 to TRBJ2-7; D gene uncertain. The V end lost 4 bases, the J end lost 0 bases, and 11 bases lay between the germline ends. Germline-derived CDR1 and CDR2 are SGHRS and YFSETQ. The CDR3 loop spans 14 amino acids. In DNA, the CDR3 is TGCGCCAGCAGCCCCTCGTCCCCCTCCTACGAGCAGTACTTC. It specifies CASSPSSPSYEQYF.

The rearrangement joins TRBV19 to TRBJ1-1; possible D gene TRBD1, 6 bases. The CDR3 contains 15 residues. Germline V gives CDR1 LNHDA, CDR2 SQIVND (reference sequence). V gave up 4 bases and J gave up 0 bases, with 12 bases separating them. The CDR3 nucleotides are TGTGCCAGTAGTACCCAACAGGGCCTGAACACTGAAGCTTTCTTT. Amino acid sequence: CASSTQQGLNTEAFF. Based on the CDR3 plus reference TRBV19 and TRBJ1-1, the full variable domain is DGGITQSPKYLFRKEGQNVTLSCEQNLNHDAMYWYRQDPGQGLRLIYYSQIVNDFQKGDIAEGYSVSREKKESFPLTVTSAQKNPTAFYLCASSTQQGLNTEAFFGQGTRLTVV.

This sequence joins TRBV9 and TRBJ2-5, with 12 bases aligning to TRBD1. The CDR3 runs to 19 residues. CDR1 is SGDLS and CDR2 is YYNGEE in the germline V gene. V gave up 4 bases and J gave up 4 bases; unmatched junction bases: 17. The CDR3: CASSPNLGTGGFIPETQYF. As DNA, the CDR3 is TGTGCCAGCAGCCCCAATCTCGGGACAGGGGGCTTTATACCAGAGACCCAGTACTTC.

The chain uses TRBV5-1 and TRBJ1-1, with D possibly being TRBD1 (6 bases). The V and J ends lost 4 bases and 3 bases respectively, with 16 bases between them. In germline, CDR1 is SGHRS, CDR2 YFSETQ. The CDR3 has 15 residues. The CDR3 is CASSPRSGGDTEAFF. The CDR3 region has the DNA TGCGCCAGCAGCCCCCGTTCTGGGGGCGACACTGAAGCTTTCTTT.

V usage is TRBV5-4 and J usage is TRBJ1-1; TRBD1 might be the D (5 bases). Germline V gene data show CDR1 as SGHNT and CDR2 as YYREEE (reference sequence). The CDR3 totals 15 residues. Trimming pared 0 bases from V and 4 bases from J, leaving 13 bases between. DNA for the CDR3: TGTGCCAGCAGCTTGGATCAGGGTATGGCCACTGAAGCTTTCTTT. This gives the protein CASSLDQGMATEAFF. Supplemented by reference TRBV5-4 and TRBJ1-1, the full variable domain reads ETGVTQSPTHLIKTRGQQVTLRCSSQSGHNTVSWYQQALGQGPQFIFQYYREEENGRGNFPPRFSGLQFPNYSSELNVNALELDDSALYLCASSLDQGMATEAFFGQGTRLTVV.

As regards this clone: Other DNA sequences in the sample encode the same CDR3. The rearrangement joins TRBV28 to TRBJ1-2; D not certain. CDR1 is MDHEN, CDR2 SYDVKM, per germline. The CDR3 has 11 amino acids. V dropped 3 bases and J dropped 8 bases, with 7 bases sitting between them. CDR3: CASSFRGGYTF. DNA for the CDR3: TGTGCCAGCAGTTTTCGGGGAGGCTACACCTTC.

The V and J genes are TRBV30 and TRBJ2-1; TRBD2 agrees at 11 bases. The CDR3 has 12 residues. The trim removed 4 bases at V and 12 bases at J, leaving 5 bases unmatched. Germline values: CDR1 GTSNPN, CDR2 SVGIG (reference sequence). The CDR3 loop is CAWTLAGGTQFF. The CDR3 DNA sequence: TGTGCCTGGACCCTAGCGGGGGGCACGCAGTTCTTC. The whole variable domain, remainder taken from reference TRBV30 and TRBJ2-1, is SQTIHQWPATLVQPVGSPLSLECTVEGTSNPNLYWYRQAAGRGLQLLFYSVGIGQISSEVPQNLSASRPQDRQFILSSKKLLLSDSGFYLCAWTLAGGTQFFGPGTRLTVL.

The chain couples TRBV10-3 to TRBJ2-7; 7 bases are shared with TRBD2. Trimming cost V 8 bases and J 2 bases; bases outside gene matches: 12. The CDR3 totals 15 residues. Germline V CDR1 and CDR2: ENHRY, SYGVKD. In DNA, the CDR3 is TGTGCCATCGGGATCACGGGGGGAACGGCCTACGAGCAGTACTTC. Protein sequence: CAIGITGGTAYEQYF.

The chain is built from TRBV4-1 and TRBJ1-2; the D gene is possibly TRBD1 (6 bases). CDR1 is MGHRA, CDR2 YSYEKL, per germline. This CDR3 is built from 16 residues. V was pared by 0 bases and J by 8 bases, with 19 bases between. The CDR3 reads CASSQDFFRGGFGYTF. The CDR3 nucleotides are TGCGCCAGCAGCCAAGATTTTTTCAGGGGCGGTTTCGGCTACACCTTC.

The chain employs TRBV6-6 and TRBJ2-2; 8 bases align to TRBD1. The CDR3 is 16 amino acids. CDR1 is MNHNY, CDR2 SVGAGI, per germline (reference sequence). J gave up 4 bases and V 6 bases, and 10 bases lay outside the gene matches. This CDR3 is CASSPRQGWATGELFF. The CDR3 DNA reads as TGTGCCAGCAGCCCCCGACAGGGGTGGGCCACCGGGGAGCTGTTTTTT.

V usage is TRBV11-3 and J usage is TRBJ2-1; D possibly corresponds to TRBD1 (8 bases). Trimming cost V 4 bases and J 9 bases, with 13 bases left between them. The CDR3 runs 13 residues. Germline CDR1 is SGHNT and CDR2 is YENEEA. The CDR3 region has the DNA TGTGCCAGCAGCTCGACAGGGGAGGGTGAGCAGTTCTTC. Its protein product is CASSSTGEGEQFF.

The genes are TRBV30 and TRBJ2-6; D may be TRBD1 (7 bases). The germline V and J ends were trimmed by 3 bases and 2 bases, with 11 bases remaining between them. The V gene's germline CDR1 is GTSNPN and CDR2 SVGIG (reference sequence). The CDR3 spans 15 residues. CDR3 DNA sequence: TGTGCCTGGAGCAGGGGGGAACCTGGGGCCAACGTCCTGACTTTC. As protein: CAWSRGEPGANVLTF.

The gene calls are TRBV30 and TRBJ2-1; 11 nucleotides line up with TRBD2. V was clipped by 2 bases and J by 5 bases; unmatched bases: 5. CDR1 GTSNPN and CDR2 SVGIG come from the germline V gene (reference sequence). CDR3 length: 15 amino acids. CDR3 nucleotide sequence: TGTGCCTGGAGTAAAAAGGGACTAGCGGACAATGAGCAGTTCTTC. This encodes CAWSKKGLADNEQFF.

As to this clone: Because the CDR3 is missing its conserved closing phenylalanine or tryptophan, this is likely a read error. No DNA is shown, since the ends of the CDR3 on it are uncertain; the CDR3 is the one TCRdb lists. V is TRBV4-2 and J is TRBJ1-1; TRBD1 is the table's D call, not checked against the DNA. Per germline, CDR1 LGHNA and CDR2 YNFKEQ. The CDR3 comprises 17 residues, both ends counted. CDR3 protein: CASSLHTDRGPYGKPRV.

The rearrangement links TRBV19 to TRBJ2-2; TRBD1 agrees at 7 bases. J was trimmed by 0 bases and V by 5 bases; bases with no gene match: 3. The CDR3 has 15 amino acids. CDR1 and CDR2 from the germline V gene are LNHDA and SQIVND (reference sequence). The CDR3 DNA is TGTGCCAGTAGTGCCACAGGGGCGAACACCGGGGAGCTGTTTTTT. As protein: CASSATGANTGELFF.

J is TRBJ2-2 and V is TRBV2; D might be TRBD2 (6 bases). Germline V gene lookup returns CDR1 SNHLY and CDR2 FYNNEI. V was clipped by 3 bases and J by 3 bases, with 8 bases between them. The CDR3 is 14 residues long. The CDR3 loop is CASSDRLDTGELFF. The CDR3 DNA reads as TGTGCCAGCAGTGATCGACTAGACACCGGGGAGCTGTTTTTT.

This chain links TRBV10-3 with TRBJ1-2; the D gene is possibly TRBD1 (5 bases). The CDR3 spans 12 residues. Trimming pared 6 bases from V and 6 bases from J, leaving 11 bases between. Germline V gene data show CDR1 as ENHRY and CDR2 as SYGVKD. CDR3 DNA: TGTGCCATCAGGAGGCAGGGTGATGGCTACACCTTC. This codes for CAIRRQGDGYTF.

The chain couples TRBV18 to TRBJ1-2; D is possibly TRBD1 (5 bases). The CDR3 spans 14 residues. Trimming removed 3 bases at V and 0 bases at J, with 8 bases between. Germline V gene data show CDR1 as KGHSH and CDR2 as LQKENI. In DNA form, the CDR3 reads TGTGCCAGCTCACCTGAGACAGCTAACTATGGCTACACCTTC. Translating gives CASSPETANYGYTF.

This clone was found a few times. The CDR3 protein is CASSYSSDRGPNSPLHF. CDR3 nucleotide sequence: TGTGCCAGCAGTTACTCCTCAGACAGGGGGCCCAATTCACCCCTCCACTTT. The rearrangement uses TRBV6-2 or TRBV6-3 and TRBJ1-6; 10 bases align to TRBD1. The CDR3 contains 17 residues. Trimming at V came to 0 bases and at J to 7 bases, leaving 6 bases not matched to a gene. Germline CDR1 is MNHEY and CDR2 is SVGEGT.

This clone was detected once. The V and J genes are TRBV6-5 and TRBJ2-3; 9 bases fit TRBD1. V lost 7 bases to trimming and J lost 2 bases; unmatched junction nucleotides: 7. The CDR3 sequence is 15 residues long. CDR1 MNHEY and CDR2 SVGAGI come from the germline V gene. The CDR3 bases are TGTGCCAGCAACGACAGGGGGGCCAACACAGATACGCAGTATTTT. Protein sequence: CASNDRGANTDTQYF.

CDR3 region: CASSSGTPGREKLFF. The DNA for the CDR3 is TGTGCCAGCAGTTCCGGGACACCCGGCCGGGAAAAACTGTTTTTT. The chain employs TRBV6-6 and TRBJ1-4; the D gene is possibly TRBD1 (6 bases). V was cut by 4 bases and J by 8 bases, with 17 bases left in between. CDR3 size: 15 residues. Germline V gene data show CDR1 as MNHNY and CDR2 as SVGAGI (reference sequence).

The chain couples TRBV28 to TRBJ1-1; no firm D call. The CDR3 extends over 15 amino acids. Germline V gives CDR1 MDHEN, CDR2 SYDVKM. The V and J ends lost 1 base and 0 bases respectively, with 9 bases between them. In DNA, the CDR3 is TGTGCCAGCAGTTTATTTGGCAGAATGAACACTGAAGCTTTCTTT. Amino acid sequence: CASSLFGRMNTEAFF. Complete variable domain (other parts from reference TRBV28 and TRBJ1-1): DVKVTQSSRYLVKRTGEKVFLECVQDMDHENMFWYRQDPGLGLRLIYFSYDVKMKEKGDIPEGYSVSREKKERFSLILESASTNQTSMYLCASSLFGRMNTEAFFGQGTRLTVV.

This clone was seen a few times. The chain uses TRBV5-4 and TRBJ1-1, with TRBD1 matching 9 bases. The CDR3 has 14 residues. Trimming at V came to 4 bases and at J to 5 bases, leaving 6 bases not matched to a gene. CDR1 and CDR2 (germline): SGHNT, YYREEE (reference sequence). The CDR3 loop is CASSRGQGLTEAFF. The CDR3 DNA reads TGTGCCAGCAGCAGGGGACAGGGCTTAACTGAAGCTTTCTTT.

V and J are TRBV9 and TRBJ1-1; perhaps TRBD1 as D (6 bases). The V and J ends lost 3 bases and 8 bases respectively, with 20 bases between them. This CDR3 has 15 amino acids. Germline V gene data show CDR1 as SGDLS and CDR2 as YYNGEE. CDR3 DNA: TGTGCCAGCAGCGGGGGCCCGGGTCAGGGGCGAGAAGCTTTCTTT. It is translated as CASSGGPGQGREAFF.